Listed below are T cell receptor beta chains from one sample, sequenced in a study of T cell responses to AZD1222 COVID-19 vaccine. Repertoires were generated with immunoSEQ multiplex PCR, while TCRdb's copy carries only in-frame clones and drops some. The sample has approximately 150,000 clones, 86% seen once; the top ten hold less than 6%. Sequences were derived from peripheral blood, sampled 28 days after the second AZD1222 dose. The receptors were sampled from an adult who received the AZD1222 COVID-19 vaccine. Each CDR3 is given with its conserved first and last residue. A D gene is named only where the DNA matches it firmly. Only some rows state a clone size, as once, few, many or a class for expanded clones.

v_gene	d_gene	j_gene	abundance	CDR3nt	CDR3aa
TRBV5-1	NA	TRBJ2-3	NA	TGCGCCAGCAGCTTGGACCGGAGCACAGATACGCAGTATTTT	CASSLDRSTDTQYF
TRBV28	NA	TRBJ1-2	NA	TGTGCCAGCCAGGACTATGGCTACACCTTC	CASQDYGYTF
TRBV12-3/TRBV12-4	NA	TRBJ1-1	NA	TGTGCCAGCAGTTCGGCCGGGACTGAAGCTTTCTTT	CASSSAGTEAFF
TRBV27	TRBD2	TRBJ2-1	NA	TGTGCCAGCAGTACTCCATCCGGGACTAGTCGATTCTTC	CASSTPSGTSRFF
TRBV27	NA	TRBJ2-3	NA	TGTGCCAGTTCGAGGGCAGATACGCAGTATTTT	CASSRADTQYF
TRBV4-2	NA	TRBJ2-5	NA	TGTGCCAGCAGCCAAGAGAGTGAGTCAGACGAAGAGACCCAGTACTTC	CASSQESESDEETQYF
TRBV2	TRBD2	TRBJ2-1	NA	TGTGCCAGCACCTCACTGGCGGGAGTGTTAGCTGAGCAGTTCTTC	CASTSLAGVLAEQFF
TRBV7-8	NA	TRBJ1-1	NA	TGTGCCAGCAGCCTCCGGGATCGAGTTACTGAAGCTTTCTTT	CASSLRDRVTEAFF
TRBV27	TRBD1	TRBJ1-5	NA	TGTGCCAGCAGTCCCGGGACAGGTTTAAAGACCCAGCATTTT	CASSPGTGLKTQHF
TRBV4-2	NA	TRBJ2-3	NA	TGTGCCAGCAGCCCCTCGGGCGGGGGCACAGATACGCAGTATTTT	CASSPSGGGTDTQYF
TRBV4-1	NA	TRBJ2-7	NA	TGCGCCAGGAGGTGCTCCTACGAGCAGTACTTC	CARRCSYEQYF
TRBV7-6	NA	TRBJ2-7	NA	TGTGCCAGCAGCTCAGCCTACGAGCAGTACTTC	CASSSAYEQYF
TRBV7-6	NA	TRBJ2-2	NA	TGTGCCAGCAGCTCCCCACTCCTCTCGAACACCGGGGAGCTGTTTTTT	CASSSPLLSNTGELFF
TRBV11-3	NA	TRBJ2-3	NA	TGTGCCAGCAGCTCTGGGGGAGAGGGCGCAGATACGCAGTATTTT	CASSSGGEGADTQYF
TRBV2	NA	TRBJ1-1	NA	TGTGCCAGCAGTGGACAGGTGAACACTGAAGCTTTCTTT	CASSGQVNTEAFF
TRBV5-4	TRBD1	TRBJ1-2	NA	TGTGCCAGCAGCAAAGACCGGACAGGGGAATCTTACTATGGCTACACCTTC	CASSKDRTGESYYGYTF
TRBV7-2	NA	TRBJ2-7	NA	TGTGCCAGCAGCTTAGGATTCGGGAGCGTGGACGAGCAGTACTTC	CASSLGFGSVDEQYF
TRBV15	NA	TRBJ1-6	NA	TGTGCCACCAGCAGGGGGCGAGGGAACAATTCACCCCTCCACTTT	CATSRGRGNNSPLHF
TRBV29-1	TRBD1	TRBJ2-7	NA	TGCAGCGTTTCTGAGGGACAGGGTCCCGAGCAGTACTTC	CSVSEGQGPEQYF
TRBV12-5	NA	TRBJ1-5	NA	TGTGCTAGTGGCCGCTTCGGATTGAATCAGCCCCAGCATTTT	CASGRFGLNQPQHF
TRBV6-8	TRBD1	TRBJ1-4	NA	TGTGCCAGCAGTTATCGAGGCGGGACATCCAGGGGGGTTGAAAAACTGTTTTTT	CASSYRGGTSRGVEKLFF
TRBV6-4	TRBD1	TRBJ2-1	NA	TGTGCCAGCAGTTTGACAGGGGACTCCTACAATGAGCAGTTCTTC	CASSLTGDSYNEQFF
TRBV19	NA	TRBJ1-1	NA	TGTGCCAGTAGCTTGTCGCAGGGTTCTGAAGCTTTCTTT	CASSLSQGSEAFF
TRBV30	NA	TRBJ1-1	NA	TGTGCCTGGAGTGTACAGACCAACACTGAAGCTTTCTTT	CAWSVQTNTEAFF
TRBV7-6	TRBD1	TRBJ1-2	few	TGTGCCAGCAGCTTATATACAGGGGCGCCGTATGGCTACACCTTC	CASSLYTGAPYGYTF
TRBV29-1	NA	TRBJ2-3	NA	TGCAGCGCCTCTGGAGGCCCTAGCACAGATACGCAGTATTTT	CSASGGPSTDTQYF
TRBV29-1	TRBD1	TRBJ1-3	NA	TGCAGCGTTACGGACAGGGATCATCCTGGAAACACCATATATTTT	CSVTDRDHPGNTIYF
TRBV11-3	TRBD2	TRBJ2-1	NA	TGTGCCAGCAGCTCACATAGCGGGGGGGCCGATGAGCAGTTCTTC	CASSSHSGGADEQFF
TRBV4-1	NA	TRBJ1-4	once	TGCGCCAGCAGCCAAGATATGGCTCCACCCGGGAAACTGTTTTTT	CASSQDMAPPGKLFF
TRBV10-1	NA	TRBJ1-2	NA	TGCGCCAGCGGGAACAGCTTCTATGGCTACACCTTC	CASGNSFYGYTF
TRBV27	NA	TRBJ1-6	NA	TGTGCCAGCAGTTACGGGGCCTATTCACCCCTCCACTTT	CASSYGAYSPLHF
TRBV6-6	NA	TRBJ1-5	NA	TGTGCCAGCAGTGGGGGGGCGGGGCCCCAGCATTTT	CASSGGAGPQHF
TRBV18	TRBD2	TRBJ2-7	NA	TGTGCCAGCTCACCGGGAGGGTATAGCTCCTACGAGCAGTACTTC	CASSPGGYSSYEQYF
TRBV7-9	TRBD2	TRBJ2-3	NA	TGTGCCAGCAGCCTCGGGGGGGGTGGCACAGATACGCAGTATTTT	CASSLGGGGTDTQYF
TRBV4-1	NA	TRBJ1-1	few	TGCGCCAGCAGCCAAACCCGCTTGGGGTCGCAAGCTTTCTTT	CASSQTRLGSQAFF
TRBV9	TRBD1	TRBJ1-2	NA	TGTGCCAGCAGCACCCACCGGGGACAGGGAGAAGGCTACACCTTC	CASSTHRGQGEGYTF
TRBV7-8	NA	TRBJ2-7	NA	TGTGCCAGCAGCTTACAGGGGACTGCCTACGAGCAGTACTTC	CASSLQGTAYEQYF
TRBV6-4	TRBD1	TRBJ1-1	NA	TGTGCCAGCAGCGCCGCAAGGGGGCGGGGTCGCGGGAACACTGAAGCTTTCTTT	CASSAARGRGRGNTEAFF
TRBV10-2	NA	TRBJ1-6	once	TGCGCCAGCTGGGGGGGGGCAAAAAATTCACCCCTCCACTTT	CASWGGAKNSPLHF
TRBV7-2	NA	TRBJ1-3	NA	TGTGCCAGCAGCTTTGGACGGAGCTCTGGAAACACCATATATTTT	CASSFGRSSGNTIYF
TRBV7-7	NA	TRBJ2-2	NA	TGTGCTAGCAGCGCCACCTGGGTGGGGGCATCGATTTACGGGGAGCTGTTTTTT	CASSATWVGASIYGELFF
TRBV11-2	NA	TRBJ1-5	NA	TGTGCCAGCAATGTAGGAGGGTTTCAGCCCCAGCATTTT	CASNVGGFQPQHF
TRBV10-2	NA	TRBJ2-7	NA	TGCGCCACGCTACCTCGGGCGACTACCTACGAGCAGTACTTC	CATLPRATTYEQYF
TRBV13	TRBD2	TRBJ2-3	once	TGTGCCAGCAGCTCCCGACTAGCGGGGGAAGATACGCAGTATTTT	CASSSRLAGEDTQYF
TRBV5-1	TRBD2	TRBJ2-5	NA	TGCGCCAGCAGGACTAGCGGGGGCTCCGGAGAGACCCAGTACTTC	CASRTSGGSGETQYF
TRBV7-2	NA	TRBJ2-7	NA	TGTGCCAGCAGCCCTGGCGCTGCTGGGGAGCAGTACTTC	CASSPGAAGEQYF
TRBV30	NA	TRBJ2-2	once	TGTGCCTGGATACGTTCGAACACCGGGGAGCTGTTTTTT	CAWIRSNTGELFF
TRBV19	NA	TRBJ2-5	NA	TGTGCCAGTAGCACCGACGGAGAAGAGACCCAGTACTTC	CASSTDGEETQYF
TRBV2	NA	TRBJ2-7	NA	TGTGCCAGCAAGGCCTACGAGCAGTACTTC	CASKAYEQYF
TRBV2	NA	TRBJ2-2	few	TGTGCCAGCAGTGTAACATCCACCCGGGAGCTGTTTTTT	CASSVTSTRELFF
TRBV6-5	TRBD2	TRBJ2-1	NA	TGTGCCAGCAGTCCGACTAGCGGGAGGAAAAATGAGCAGTTCTTC	CASSPTSGRKNEQFF
TRBV6-2/TRBV6-3	NA	TRBJ2-7	NA	TGTGCCAGCAGTTACATGACATACGAGCAGTACTTC	CASSYMTYEQYF
TRBV28	NA	TRBJ1-3	NA	TGTGCCAGCAGTTTAGCCGGGGCCAACTCTGGAAACACCATATATTTT	CASSLAGANSGNTIYF
TRBV7-9	TRBD1	TRBJ1-3	few	TGTGCCAGCAGCTTAATGTCGACAGGGGGAAACACCATATATTTT	CASSLMSTGGNTIYF
TRBV5-1	NA	TRBJ1-1	NA	TGCGCCAGCACGATCCCTCAGTCTGGGACTGAAGCTTTCTTT	CASTIPQSGTEAFF
TRBV9	NA	TRBJ1-3	once	TGTGCCAGCAGTACAAGCTCTGGAAACACCATATATTTT	CASSTSSGNTIYF
TRBV28	TRBD1	TRBJ1-4	NA	TGTGCCAGCACAAAATCCCCGGGACAGCTGAATGAAAAACTGTTTTTT	CASTKSPGQLNEKLFF